Shown below are 30 T cell receptor beta chains from a single sample sequenced in a study of shared clonotypes between healthy human individuals. TCRdb keeps only in-frame clones here, not all; method: immunoSEQ multiplex PCR. The sample contains hundreds of thousands of clones, around three quarters of which appear only once. Source material: PBMCs. The receptors were sampled from a woman between 40 and 50 years old in good health. Some clones in this sample may be carry-over from other donors' samples.

The rearrangement uses TRBV28 and TRBJ2-1; 12 positions match TRBD2. The CDR3 contains 15 residues. J was trimmed by 4 bases and V by 7 bases; bases with no gene match: 5. The germline V gene encodes CDR1 MDHEN and CDR2 SYDVKM. CDR3 in amino acids: CASMTSGSLYNEQFF. The DNA for the CDR3 is TGTGCCAGCATGACTAGCGGGAGTTTGTACAATGAGCAGTTCTTC.

The chain links TRBV7-2 to TRBJ2-7, with a weak D call TRBD2 (6 bases). V was shortened by 5 bases and J by 2 bases, with 16 bases between the two germline ends. CDR1 is SGHTA and CDR2 is FQGNSA in the germline V gene. The CDR3 is 15 amino acids. For the CDR3, the DNA is TGTGCCAGCAGCCCCTCTTGGGACTCTCCCTACGAGCAGTACTTC. It encodes CASSPSWDSPYEQYF.

This clone has just one count. Sequence at one end of the junction differs from germline and may be a read error. The chain employs TRBV30 and TRBJ2-5; 10 bases align to TRBD2. This CDR3 has 15 amino acids. Germline V lookup: CDR1 GTSNPN, CDR2 SVGIG (reference sequence). DNA of the CDR3: TGTGCCCGGAGTTGGCTAGCGGGAGTCGGAGAGACCCAGTACTTC. Translation gives CARSWLAGVGETQYF. Full variable domain (outside the CDR3, taken from reference TRBV30 and TRBJ2-5): SQTIHQWPATLVQPVGSPLSLECTVEGTSNPNLYWYRQAAGRGLQLLFYSVGIGQISSEVPQNLSASRPQDRQFILSSKKLLLSDSGFYLCARSWLAGVGETQYFGPGTRLLVL.

This clone was counted once. V and J are TRBV25-1 and TRBJ1-2; D might be TRBD1 (5 bases). The V end lost 5 bases, the J end lost 4 bases, and 17 bases lay between the germline ends. CDR1 is MGHDK, CDR2 SYGVNS, per germline. CDR3 length equals 15 residues. The CDR3 sequence: CASSPMGGRVYGYTF. In nucleotides, the CDR3 is TGTGCCAGCAGTCCGATGGGTGGCAGGGTCTATGGCTACACCTTC.

This clone was seen only once. The V and J genes are TRBV19 and TRBJ1-2; D perhaps matches TRBD1 (5 bases). The CDR3 sequence is 13 residues long. V was clipped by 3 bases and J by 4 bases, with 9 bases between them. CDR1 is LNHDA and CDR2 is SQIVND in the germline V gene (reference sequence). DNA for the CDR3: TGTGCCAGTAGTATTCTTGGGGGCTATGGCTACACCTTC. Translation: CASSILGGYGYTF.

The J gene is TRBJ2-1, the V gene TRBV27; TRBD2 aligns across 9 bases. V trimming: 6 bases; J trimming: 8 bases; junction bases outside the gene matches: 11. The CDR3 totals 15 residues. Per the germline V gene, CDR1 is MNHEY and CDR2 is SMNVEV (reference sequence). The CDR3 DNA sequence: TGTGCCAGCAGCCTTATCGAGGGACTAGCCTATGAGCAGTTCTTC. It translates to CASSLIEGLAYEQFF.

As for this clone: Other nucleotide sequences from this sample produce the same CDR3. The CDR3 sequence: CASSSWGTGSTEAFF. Here the CDR3 DNA reads TGTGCCAGCAGCTCATGGGGGACAGGGAGCACTGAAGCTTTCTTT. The rearrangement uses TRBV7-6 and TRBJ1-1, with 9 bases matching TRBD1. J gave up 4 bases and V 4 bases, and 7 bases lay outside the gene matches. CDR1 SGHVS and CDR2 FNYEAQ come from the germline V gene. The CDR3 is 15 amino acids.

This clone was observed a handful of times. The V and J genes are TRBV5-1 and TRBJ2-7; 7 bases are shared with TRBD1. Trimming cost V 4 bases and J 4 bases; bases outside gene matches: 2. This CDR3 region has 12 residues. The V gene's germline CDR1 is SGHRS and CDR2 YFSETQ. CDR3 in amino acids: CASSRDSYEQYF. CDR3 bases: TGCGCCAGCAGCCGGGACAGTTACGAGCAGTACTTC.

This clone was seen only a few times. J is TRBJ2-7 and V is TRBV13, with 10 nucleotides matching TRBD2. V shed 4 bases and J 5 bases; nucleotides not matched to a gene: 8. The CDR3 totals 15 residues. In germline, CDR1 is PRHDT, CDR2 FYEKMQ (reference sequence). CDR3 in amino acids: CASSSTGTSVDEQYF. As DNA, the CDR3 is TGTGCCAGCAGCTCTACCGGGACTAGCGTAGACGAGCAGTACTTC. The full variable domain, completed using reference TRBV13 and TRBJ2-7, is AAGVIQSPRHLIKEKRETATLKCYPIPRHDTVYWYQQGPGQDPQFLISFYEKMQSDKGSIPDRFSAQQFSDYHSELNMSSLELGDSALYFCASSSTGTSVDEQYFGPGTRLTVT.

Only a few counts were recorded for this clone. This rearrangement joins TRBV7-9 to TRBJ2-3; TRBD1 matches 8 bases. Germline V gene lookup returns CDR1 SEHNR and CDR2 FQNEAQ (reference sequence). Unmatched junction bases numbered 9, after V lost 1 base and J lost 6 bases. CDR3 length: 16 residues. In DNA, the CDR3 is TGTGCCAGCAGCTTAGGCCGGGACAGGCCAGGGGATACGCAGTATTTT. This sequence encodes CASSLGRDRPGDTQYF. Supplemented by reference TRBV7-9 and TRBJ2-3, the full variable domain reads DTGVSQNPRHKITKRGQNVTFRCDPISEHNRLYWYRQTLGQGPEFLTYFQNEAQLEKSRLLSDRFSAERPKGSFSTLEIQRTEQGDSAMYLCASSLGRDRPGDTQYFGPGTRLTVL.

J is TRBJ2-1 and V is TRBV6-1; TRBD2 is a possible D gene (5 bases). The CDR3 consists of 14 residues. The V and J ends lost 10 bases and 0 bases respectively, with 13 bases between them. Germline loops: CDR1 MNHNS, CDR2 SASEGT. In DNA, the CDR3 is TGTGCCATTCTAGAAGCGGCCTCCTACAATGAGCAGTTCTTC. The encoded protein is CAILEAASYNEQFF.

This chain connects TRBV2 to TRBJ2-1; D perhaps matches TRBD1 (5 bases). Germline CDR1 SNHLY, CDR2 FYNNEI. The CDR3 has 13 amino acids. V was cut by 4 bases and J by 3 bases, with 7 bases left in between. The CDR3 DNA sequence: TGTGCCAGCAGTGGGACACTCTACAATGAGCAGTTCTTC. Translated, it gives CASSGTLYNEQFF.

The chain employs TRBV5-1 and TRBJ1-4, with 7 positions matching TRBD1. With 3 bases clipped from V and 7 bases from J, the junction kept 9 bases outside the gene matches. CDR3 length equals 15 residues. CDR1 SGHRS and CDR2 YFSETQ come from the germline V gene. The CDR3 coding sequence is TGCGCCAGCAGCTACAAACAGGGGATCGGTGAAAAACTGTTTTTT. Translation: CASSYKQGIGEKLFF. Combining the CDR3 with reference TRBV5-1 and TRBJ1-4 gives the whole variable domain KAGVTQTPRYLIKTRGQQVTLSCSPISGHRSVSWYQQTPGQGLQFLFEYFSETQRNKGNFPGRFSGRQFSNSRSEMNVSTLELGDSALYLCASSYKQGIGEKLFFGSGTQLSVL.

This chain connects TRBV18 to TRBJ1-5; D remains unclear. The CDR3 spans 13 residues. CDR1 and CDR2 from the germline V gene are KGHSH and LQKENI. Trimming stripped 6 bases from V and 6 bases from J, with 12 bases between. CDR3 sequence reads: CASSPGFGQPQHF. CDR3 coding DNA: TGTGCCAGCTCCCCGGGTTTTGGTCAGCCCCAGCATTTT.

V gene TRBV7-3 combines with J gene TRBJ2-1; 11 bases align to TRBD1. The CDR3 sequence is 17 residues long. Germline assignment: CDR1 SGHTA and CDR2 FQGTGA. The ends lost 2 bases at V and 5 bases at J; junction bases unmatched: 8. The CDR3 DNA sequence: TGTGCCAGCAGCTTACTGCCGGGACAGGGGGGTAACAATGAGCAGTTCTTC. This encodes CASSLLPGQGGNNEQFF.

The chain links TRBV27 to TRBJ2-1; TRBD2 agrees at 7 bases. The CDR3 runs 15 residues. Germline-derived CDR1 and CDR2 are MNHEY and SMNVEV (reference sequence). V lost 2 bases and J lost 3; bases outside the gene matches: 4. In nucleotides, the CDR3 is TGTGCCAGCAGTTTACGACTAGCACTCTACAATGAGCAGTTCTTC. Translating it yields CASSLRLALYNEQFF.

This clone was seen only once. The genes are TRBV7-9 and TRBJ2-5; TRBD1 matches at 11 bases. Germline V gene sequence: CDR1 SEHNR, CDR2 FQNEAQ (reference sequence). V was clipped by 6 bases and J by 2 bases; unmatched bases: 2. The CDR3 has 14 residues. The CDR3 DNA follows: TGTGCCAGCAGAGGGACAGGGGGACAAGAGACCCAGTACTTC. This encodes CASRGTGGQETQYF.

The chain recombines TRBV20-1 with TRBJ2-1; 8 bases agree with TRBD2. Germline assignment: CDR1 DFQATT and CDR2 SNEGSKA (reference sequence). This CDR3 region has 11 residues. V trimming: 6 bases; J trimming: 16 bases; junction bases outside the gene matches: 11. The CDR3, as DNA: TGCAGTGCGGTAGCGGGAAGGGCCCCTTTCTTC. This translates into CSAVAGRAPFF.

The rearrangement joins TRBV6-5 to TRBJ2-3; 12 positions match TRBD2. Germline V CDR1 and CDR2: MNHEY, SVGAGI. J gave up 4 bases and V 6 bases, and 5 bases lay outside the gene matches. The CDR3 has 15 amino acids. CDR3 in DNA: TGTGCCAGCAGCCGCCTAGCGGGAGGGGCAGATACGCAGTATTTT. Protein: CASSRLAGGADTQYF.

To note about this clone: The junction differs from germline at one of its ends, possibly a read error. The sample contains more than one DNA sequence encoding this CDR3. The rearrangement uses TRBV29-1 and TRBJ2-2, with a possible D match to TRBD2 (7 bases). This CDR3 contains 14 residues. Germline CDR1 SQVTM, CDR2 ANQGSEA. The CDR3 DNA reads as TGCAGCGCTTGGCGGGGAGGGGACACCGGGGAGCTGTTTTTC. Translation: CSAWRGGDTGELFF.

The rearrangement joins TRBV6-8 to TRBJ2-1; a weak D match, TRBD2 (6 bases). The CDR3 is 14 amino acids. V lost 8 bases and J lost 9, with 20 bases in between. Germline V gene sequence: CDR1 MNHGY, CDR2 SAAAGT. CDR3 DNA sequence: TGTGCCAGCCATAGCGGTGGGTCGTCCGCTGAGCAGTTCTTC. Amino acids: CASHSGGSSAEQFF.

This sequence joins TRBV29-1 and TRBJ1-4; no clear D gene. CDR1 is SQVTM, CDR2 ANQGSEA, per germline. This CDR3 is built from 11 residues. Trimming took off 4 bases at V and 6 bases at J, with 6 bases between the two ends. CDR3 protein: CSVGEDEKLFF. The CDR3 bases are TGCAGCGTTGGGGAAGATGAAAAACTGTTTTTT. Supplemented by reference TRBV29-1 and TRBJ1-4, the full variable domain reads SAVISQKPSRDICQRGTSLTIQCQVDSQVTMMFWYRQQPGQSLTLIATANQGSEATYESGFVIDKFPISRPNLTFSTLTVSNMSPEDSSIYLCSVGEDEKLFFGSGTQLSVL.

The chain carries TRBV6-1 and TRBJ2-7; D unresolved. Germline CDR1 reads MNHNS; CDR2 reads SASEGT. Between the trimmed V and J ends, which lost 3 bases and 4 bases, there was a span of 7 bases. The CDR3 consists of 12 residues. CDR3 amino acids: CASSDYRYEQYF. The DNA of the CDR3 is TGTGCCAGCAGTGATTACAGATACGAGCAGTACTTC.

Points on this clone: A junction end diverges from the germline sequence, so it may reflect a read error. The CDR3 DNA reads as TGTGCCAGCAGTAAAGTGGGGAGGACTAGCGGGACCCGGGGGGATTTT. This gives the protein CASSKVGRTSGTRGDF. This chain connects TRBV6-1 to TRBJ2-3; 12 positions match TRBD2. Germline V gives CDR1 MNHNS, CDR2 SASEGT. The CDR3 loop spans 16 amino acids.

The genes are TRBV5-1 and TRBJ2-1, with 13 positions matching TRBD2. Germline CDR1 SGHRS, CDR2 YFSETQ. V gave up 4 bases and J gave up 15 bases; unmatched junction bases: 10. This CDR3 contains 14 residues. The CDR3 region is CASSPGLAGEGGFF. The DNA of the CDR3 is TGCGCCAGCAGCCCCGGACTAGCGGGAGAGGGGGGGTTCTTC.

This sequence joins TRBV2 and TRBJ2-3; no reliable D call. The germline V gene has CDR1 SNHLY and CDR2 FYNNEI. V was trimmed by 8 bases and J by 2 bases, leaving 11 bases between them. This CDR3 has 13 amino acids. This chain's CDR3 is CASSTLPTDTQYF. The CDR3 DNA follows: TGTGCCAGCTCGACACTCCCCACAGATACGCAGTATTTT.

The chain employs TRBV19 and TRBJ2-1, with 11 bases aligning to TRBD1. J lost 5 bases, V lost 3 bases, and 6 bases had no gene match. The CDR3 sequence is 16 residues long. CDR1 and CDR2 (germline): LNHDA, SQIVND (reference sequence). CDR3 loop: CASSIPGTGGHNEQFF. As DNA, the CDR3 is TGTGCCAGTAGTATCCCGGGGACAGGGGGACACAATGAGCAGTTCTTC.

This sequence joins TRBV27 and TRBJ2-3; TRBD1 might be the D (5 bases). Deletions cut 3 bases from V and 1 base from J, with 17 bases between. Germline loops: CDR1 MNHEY, CDR2 SMNVEV (reference sequence). This CDR3 is 17 amino acids long. CDR3 loop: CASSFDISQGGTDTQYF. DNA for the CDR3: TGTGCCAGCAGTTTCGATATAAGTCAGGGCGGCACAGATACGCAGTATTTT.

This sequence joins TRBV6-5 and TRBJ1-1, with a tentative D call TRBD1 (5 bases). Trimming took 7 bases from V and 7 from J, leaving 16 bases between them. CDR1 is MNHEY, CDR2 SVGAGI, per germline. The CDR3 is 13 amino acids. The CDR3 bases are TGTGCCAGCACTCGGGGCCGGCATAATGAAGCTTTCTTT. As protein: CASTRGRHNEAFF.

This chain uses TRBV7-9 with TRBJ2-7; 10 positions agree with TRBD1. With 4 bases clipped from V and 0 bases from J, the junction kept 6 bases outside the gene matches. The CDR3 has 16 residues. Germline assignment: CDR1 SEHNR and CDR2 FQNEAQ (reference sequence). The CDR3 DNA sequence: TGTGCCAGCAGCTGGGCAGGGGACAGGGGCTCCTACGAGCAGTACTTC. Translating it yields CASSWAGDRGSYEQYF.